The 30 T cell receptor beta chains given below trace back to one sample, sequenced in a study of T cell responses to AZD1222 COVID-19 vaccine. The method was immunoSEQ multiplex PCR; TCRdb's version includes in-frame clones alone and lacks a portion of them. The sample gives 120,000 to 150,000 clones, approximately 90% of which show up once; 4% to 5% is in the top ten. Sequences were derived from peripheral blood, sampled on day 0 of AZD1222 vaccination. The origin of the receptors is an adult in good health.

The V call is TRBV2, the J call TRBJ1-2; a weak D match, TRBD1 (5 bases). The germline gives CDR1 SNHLY, CDR2 FYNNEI. The germline V and J ends were trimmed by 2 bases and 4 bases, with 11 bases remaining between them. The CDR3 extends over 14 amino acids. The CDR3 DNA is TGTGCCAGCAGTGAACTGGGGGGAGGCTATGGCTACACCTTC. It codes for CASSELGGGYGYTF. Together with reference TRBV2 and TRBJ1-2, the CDR3 gives the full variable domain: EPEVTQTPSHQVTQMGQEVILRCVPISNHLYFYWYRQILGQKVEFLVSFYNNEISEKSEIFDDQFSVERPDGSNFTLKIRSTKLEDSAMYFCASSELGGGYGYTFGSGTRLTVV.

CDR3 in DNA: TGTGCCAGCTCACGTGAGGGACCGAGAAATCAGCCCCAGCATTTT. Its protein is CASSREGPRNQPQHF. The genes are TRBV18 and TRBJ1-5; tentatively, D is TRBD1 (5 bases). The V gene's germline CDR1 is KGHSH and CDR2 LQKENI. The CDR3 is made up of 15 amino acids. V shed 4 bases and J shed 4 bases, with 14 bases lying between them.

The rearrangement links TRBV24-1 to TRBJ2-3; D unresolved. The CDR3 is 14 amino acids. The V end lost 3 bases, the J end lost 5 bases, and 11 bases lay between the germline ends. Germline V gene sequence: CDR1 KGHDR, CDR2 SFDVKD. The CDR3 coding sequence is TGTGCCACCAGTGATCCTCGACTCAGAGATACGCAGTATTTT. Protein sequence: CATSDPRLRDTQYF.

V and J are TRBV4-2 and TRBJ1-5; D unclear. Trimming removed 0 bases from V and 8 bases from J, with 8 bases in between. Germline V lookup: CDR1 LGHNA, CDR2 YNFKEQ. There are 13 residues in the CDR3. The CDR3 DNA reads as TGTGCCAGCAGCCAAGATTCTTCTAAGCCCCAGCATTTT. Its translation is CASSQDSSKPQHF.

The chain carries TRBV7-8 and TRBJ1-2; D remains unclear. Trimming took off 5 bases at V and 5 bases at J, with 12 bases between the two ends. Germline values: CDR1 SGHVS, CDR2 FQNEAQ. The CDR3 is 13 amino acids. Written as DNA, the CDR3 is TGTGCCAGCAGCCCTTCGAAAGCTTATGGCTACACCTTC. This sequence encodes CASSPSKAYGYTF.

This clone has just one count. The CDR3 DNA is TGTGCCAGCAGCTTAAGTCGGGCCGGGTTCCACGAGCAGTACTTC. Its translation: CASSLSRAGFHEQYF. J is TRBJ2-7 and V is TRBV7-6; D ambiguous. CDR3 size: 15 residues. V dropped 2 bases and J dropped 5 bases, with 16 bases sitting between them. The germline V gene encodes CDR1 SGHVS and CDR2 FNYEAQ. Drawing the rest from reference TRBV7-6 and TRBJ2-7, the complete variable domain is GAGVSQSPRYKVTKRGQDVALRCDPISGHVSLYWYRQALGQGPEFLTYFNYEAQQDKSGLPNDRFSAERPEGSISTLTIQRTEQRDSAMYRCASSLSRAGFHEQYFGPGTRLTVT.

The rearrangement joins TRBV18 to TRBJ2-1, with 11 bases that match TRBD2. The germline gives CDR1 KGHSH, CDR2 LQKENI. V lost 6 bases and J lost 7; bases outside the gene matches: 8. The CDR3 totals 15 residues. The CDR3 region has the DNA TGTGCCAGCTCGATTACTAGCGGGGGTCGGAATGAGCAGTTCTTC. It translates to CASSITSGGRNEQFF.

The sample holds one count of this clone. The rearrangement joins TRBV7-9 to TRBJ2-7; D ambiguous. Trimming pared 5 bases from V and 1 base from J, leaving 9 bases between. Germline CDR1 reads SEHNR; CDR2 reads FQNEAQ (reference sequence). The CDR3 runs to 13 residues. CDR3 bases: TGTGCCAGCAGCAGTCGGCTATCCTACGAGCAGTACTTC. It specifies CASSSRLSYEQYF.

Only a few counts were recorded for this clone. The genes are TRBV6-4 and TRBJ2-2; TRBD2 aligns across 10 bases. Germline V gene lookup returns CDR1 MRHNA and CDR2 SNTAGT. Unmatched junction bases numbered 5, after V lost 4 bases and J lost 6 bases. The CDR3 spans 15 residues. This CDR3 is CASSAAGGSAGELFF. The CDR3 DNA reads as TGTGCCAGCAGTGCAGCGGGGGGGTCGGCCGGGGAGCTGTTTTTT.

The chain couples TRBV20-1 to TRBJ2-1; tentative D call: TRBD1 (5 bases). The germline CDR1 and CDR2 sequences are DFQATT and SNEGSKA (reference sequence). This CDR3 comprises 11 residues. V dropped 5 bases and J dropped 5 bases, with 7 bases sitting between them. CDR3 amino acids: CSADSNNEQFF. The DNA for the CDR3 is TGCAGTGCTGACAGTAACAATGAGCAGTTCTTC.

This chain joins TRBV4-2 and TRBJ1-3; D is unclear. Germline V CDR1 and CDR2: LGHNA, YNFKEQ. The ends were cut back, 1 base at V and 4 bases at J, with 8 bases in the middle. The CDR3 has 14 amino acids. CDR3 in amino acids: CASSQGDKGNTIYF. CDR3 DNA: TGTGCCAGCAGCCAAGGAGACAAAGGAAACACCATATATTTT.

The J gene is TRBJ2-1, the V gene TRBV28; D may be TRBD1 (6 bases). This CDR3 comprises 14 residues. The V gene's germline CDR1 is MDHEN and CDR2 SYDVKM. Trimming took 2 bases from V and 5 from J, leaving 10 bases between them. CDR3 coding DNA: TGTGCCAGCAGTTTACACAGGGCTAACAATGAGCAGTTCTTC. Amino acid sequence: CASSLHRANNEQFF. Variable domain in full (rest from reference TRBV28 and TRBJ2-1): DVKVTQSSRYLVKRTGEKVFLECVQDMDHENMFWYRQDPGLGLRLIYFSYDVKMKEKGDIPEGYSVSREKKERFSLILESASTNQTSMYLCASSLHRANNEQFFGPGTRLTVL.

This rearrangement joins TRBV6-2 or TRBV6-3 to TRBJ1-2; D is undetermined. This CDR3 spans 16 amino acids. The germline gives CDR1 MNHEY, CDR2 SVGEGT. The V end lost 0 bases, the J end lost 4 bases, and 15 bases lay between the germline ends. CDR3 sequence (DNA): TGTGCCAGCAGTTACTCGGCAGCCGCCCTATTCTATGGCTACACCTTC. It translates to CASSYSAAALFYGYTF.

The chain links TRBV7-9 to TRBJ1-2; D perhaps matches TRBD1 (5 bases). The V end lost 8 bases, the J end lost 7 bases, and 17 bases lay between the germline ends. CDR3 size: 13 residues. Germline CDR1 is SEHNR and CDR2 is FQNEAQ (reference sequence). The CDR3 region is CASAPGWGTGYTF. CDR3 coding DNA: TGTGCCAGCGCCCCAGGGTGGGGGACTGGCTACACCTTC.

The CDR3 protein is CASQQVLTEKLFF. CDR3 in DNA: TGTGCCAGTCAACAGGTCTTGACTGAAAAACTGTTTTTT. This chain joins TRBV19 and TRBJ1-4; maybe TRBD1 (5 bases). This CDR3 is built from 13 residues. From germline, CDR1 is LNHDA and CDR2 SQIVND (reference sequence). The V end was cut by 8 bases, the J end by 7 bases, with 14 bases between.

In this sample, this clone turned up once. V is TRBV11-1 and J is TRBJ1-1, with 7 nucleotides matching TRBD1. J lost 5 bases, V lost 5 bases, and 11 bases had no gene match. Germline values: CDR1 SGHAT, CDR2 FQDESV (reference sequence). There are 15 residues in the CDR3. CDR3 residues: CASSPEPGQRTEAFF. Written as DNA, the CDR3 is TGTGCCAGCAGCCCCGAACCGGGACAGAGGACTGAAGCTTTCTTT. Together with reference TRBV11-1 and TRBJ1-1, the CDR3 gives the full variable domain: EAEVAQSPRYKITEKSQAVAFWCDPISGHATLYWYRQILGQGPELLVQFQDESVVDDSQLPKDRFSAERLKGVDSTLKIQPAELGDSAMYLCASSPEPGQRTEAFFGQGTRLTVV.

The J gene is TRBJ1-2, the V gene TRBV19; D call uncertain. CDR3 length equals 13 residues. Germline assignment: CDR1 LNHDA and CDR2 SQIVND (reference sequence). Trimming took 10 bases from V and 8 from J, leaving 20 bases between them. The CDR3 region has the DNA TGTGCCACCGAAGGCGGACCGTCAGGCGGCTACACCTTC. As protein: CATEGGPSGGYTF.

CDR3 DNA sequence: TGCAGCGTTGTGGACAGGGAGGATCAGCCCCAGCATTTT. It yields the protein CSVVDREDQPQHF. This chain links TRBV29-1 with TRBJ1-5, with 8 bases identical to TRBD1. The junction had 4 bases not matched to a gene; V was cut back by 4 bases and J by 5 bases. The V gene's germline CDR1 is SQVTM and CDR2 ANQGSEA. This CDR3 is 13 amino acids long.

The chain carries TRBV28 and TRBJ2-1; possibly TRBD2 for D (5 bases). The V end lost 2 bases, the J end lost 0 bases, and 8 bases lay between the germline ends. The CDR3 loop spans 15 amino acids. Germline-derived CDR1 and CDR2 are MDHEN and SYDVKM. The CDR3 loop reads CASSLRLPSYNEQFF. The DNA of the CDR3 is TGTGCCAGCAGTTTACGACTACCCTCCTACAATGAGCAGTTCTTC.

This clone was observed a few times. This chain connects TRBV4-2 to TRBJ2-1, with 9 bases matching TRBD2. Germline V CDR1 and CDR2: LGHNA, YNFKEQ. This CDR3 contains 15 residues. V lost 6 bases and J lost 7; bases outside the gene matches: 10. This CDR3 is CASRAPSGIENEQFF. The CDR3 coding sequence is TGTGCCAGCAGAGCACCTAGCGGGATAGAAAATGAGCAGTTCTTC.

The chain combines TRBV3-1 (or the pseudogene TRBV3-2) with TRBJ1-1, with D possibly TRBD1 on 5 matching bases. Between the trimmed V and J ends, which lost 1 base and 4 bases, there was a span of 10 bases. Per the germline V gene, CDR1 is LGHDT and CDR2 is YNNKEL (reference sequence). The CDR3 runs 14 residues. The CDR3 spells CASSQGGEGTEAFF. The DNA for the CDR3 is TGTGCCAGCAGCCAAGGGGGCGAGGGCACTGAAGCTTTCTTT.

This chain links TRBV19 with TRBJ1-1, with D possibly matching TRBD1 (6 bases). The V gene's germline CDR1 is LNHDA and CDR2 SQIVND (reference sequence). With 8 bases removed from V and 5 bases from J, the gap between germline ends came to 21 bases. This CDR3 has 15 amino acids. The CDR3 sequence is CASHPLRGARTEAFF. The CDR3 nucleotides read TGTGCCAGTCACCCGTTGCGGGGGGCGCGGACTGAAGCTTTCTTT.

This clone has just a few counts. This chain connects TRBV27 to TRBJ1-1; a possible D gene is TRBD1 (6 bases). The CDR3 totals 15 residues. V was pared by 1 base and J by 7 bases, with 16 bases between. CDR1 is MNHEY and CDR2 is SMNVEV in the germline V gene (reference sequence). The CDR3 loop reads CASSLLTGGVDEAFF. CDR3 sequence (DNA): TGTGCCAGCAGTTTATTGACAGGCGGAGTGGATGAAGCTTTCTTT.

The chain carries TRBV3-1 (or the pseudogene TRBV3-2) and TRBJ2-7; possible D gene TRBD2, 6 bases. V was trimmed by 4 bases and J by 1 base, leaving 11 bases between them. Germline V gene lookup returns CDR1 LGHDT and CDR2 YNNKEL (reference sequence). The CDR3 is 14 amino acids. For the CDR3, the DNA is TGTGCCAGCAGCCCTTCAGGAGGGTCCTACGAGCAGTACTTC. Residues: CASSPSGGSYEQYF.

Note on this clone: Other DNA sequences of this sample code for an identical CDR3. This chain links TRBV19 with TRBJ1-1; 9 bases align to TRBD1. This CDR3 spans 14 amino acids. Unmatched junction bases numbered 5, after V lost 5 bases and J lost 4 bases. The germline CDR1 and CDR2 sequences are LNHDA and SQIVND (reference sequence). CDR3 amino acids: CASSLTTGGTEAFF. The CDR3 DNA follows: TGTGCCAGTAGTCTAACGACAGGGGGCACTGAAGCTTTCTTT.

CDR3 sequence (DNA): TGTGCCAGCAGCTTAGCTAGCGGGGGCCCCAATGAGCAGTTCTTC. Encoded protein: CASSLASGGPNEQFF. This sequence joins TRBV11-3 and TRBJ2-1, with TRBD2 matching over 10 bases. The CDR3 loop spans 15 amino acids. Trimming removed 1 base from V and 6 bases from J; junction bases left unmatched: 3. Germline V lookup: CDR1 SGHNT, CDR2 YENEEA.

J is TRBJ1-1 and V is TRBV5-1, with D possibly TRBD1 on 5 matching bases. Germline values: CDR1 SGHRS, CDR2 YFSETQ. The V and J ends lost 4 bases and 8 bases respectively, with 15 bases between them. The CDR3 covers 13 residues. Written as DNA, the CDR3 is TGCGCCAGCAGCCCCTCGGGGGTTAGAGAAGCTTTCTTT. Translation: CASSPSGVREAFF.

V gene TRBV3-1 (or the pseudogene TRBV3-2) combines with J gene TRBJ2-5, with D perhaps TRBD1 or TRBD2 (5 bases each). This CDR3 is built from 20 residues. V was cut by 0 bases and J by 4 bases, with 27 bases left in between. Germline loops: CDR1 LGHDT, CDR2 YNNKEL (reference sequence). The CDR3 spells CASSQDLLGRADVPGETQYF. As DNA, the CDR3 is TGTGCCAGCAGCCAAGATCTTCTGGGACGAGCGGACGTTCCGGGAGAGACCCAGTACTTC.

This chain uses TRBV12-3 or TRBV12-4 with TRBJ1-1, with TRBD1 matching over 7 bases. The length of the CDR3 is 13 residues. V was clipped by 4 bases and J by 7 bases; unmatched bases: 6. CDR3 nucleotide sequence: TGTGCCAGCAGTTATCGACAGGGTCTTGAAGCTTTCTTT. It is translated as CASSYRQGLEAFF.

In DNA, the CDR3 is TGCGCCAGCAGCTTGGAGGTTGGCTCCTATAATTCACCCCTCCACTTT. Its translation: CASSLEVGSYNSPLHF. The chain combines TRBV5-1 with TRBJ1-6; D unclear. The CDR3 covers 16 residues. The V gene lost 0 bases and the J gene lost 0 bases, with 7 bases spanning the gap. In germline, CDR1 is SGHRS, CDR2 YFSETQ. Together with reference TRBV5-1 and TRBJ1-6, the CDR3 gives the full variable domain: KAGVTQTPRYLIKTRGQQVTLSCSPISGHRSVSWYQQTPGQGLQFLFEYFSETQRNKGNFPGRFSGRQFSNSRSEMNVSTLELGDSALYLCASSLEVGSYNSPLHFGNGTRLTVT.